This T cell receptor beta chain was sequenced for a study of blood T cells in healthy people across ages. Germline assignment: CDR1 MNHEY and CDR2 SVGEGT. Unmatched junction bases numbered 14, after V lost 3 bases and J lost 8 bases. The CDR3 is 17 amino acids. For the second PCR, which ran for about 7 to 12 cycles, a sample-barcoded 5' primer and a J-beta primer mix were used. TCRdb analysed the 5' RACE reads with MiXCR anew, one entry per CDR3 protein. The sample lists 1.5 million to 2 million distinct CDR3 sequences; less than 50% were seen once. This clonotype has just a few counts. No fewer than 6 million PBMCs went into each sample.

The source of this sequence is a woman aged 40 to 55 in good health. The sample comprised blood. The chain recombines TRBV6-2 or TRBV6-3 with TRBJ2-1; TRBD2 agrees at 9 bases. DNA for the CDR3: TGTGCCAGCAGTTATTCGGTAGCGGGGGCTTCGAGGGATGAGCAGTTCTTC. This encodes CASSYSVAGASRDEQFF.